Sequencing of this T cell receptor (beta chain) was carried out in a study of blood T cell repertoires in COVID-19. Profiling relied on immunoSEQ multiplex PCR, and the TCRdb table lists in-frame clones only, not all of them. Of roughly 90,000 clones detected, roughly 87% appear once; the ten largest clones hold roughly 2.3%. Per germline, CDR1 SGHVS and CDR2 FNYEAQ. The length of the CDR3 is 16 residues. Germline trimming cut 5 bases from V and 7 bases from J; bases unmatched to any gene: 14. The specimen was peripheral blood. The receptor's source is a man in his fifties or sixties with acute or convalescent COVID-19. The V call is TRBV7-6, the J call TRBJ1-3; 7 bases fit TRBD1. The CDR3 sequence: CASSPPPGQGGNTIYF. CDR3 nucleotides: TGTGCCAGCAGCCCACCCCCGGGACAAGGGGGCAACACCATATATTTT.